This entry lists 17 T cell receptor beta chains sequenced from one sample in a study of cytomegalovirus exposure and HLA in healthy donors. Use of 60 Vbeta and 13 Jbeta primers characterized the PCR. Sequencing used immunoSEQ multiplex PCR; TCRdb keeps in-frame clones, though not all of them. The top ten clones hold roughly 1.8% of a sample with about 140,000 clones, less than 80% of them seen once. Sequencing was done on a sample of PBMCs. The receptors shown here come from a female donor in good health and CMV-seropositive.

Written as DNA, the CDR3 is TGTGCCAGCTCACTTCTTGTAGGACAGGGTTACAATGAGCAGTTCTTC. Amino acids: CASSLLVGQGYNEQFF. The gene calls are TRBV18 and TRBJ2-1; TRBD1 matches 8 bases. The CDR3 is 16 amino acids. Trimming took 4 bases from V and 4 from J; bases not matched to a gene: 9. Germline V gene lookup returns CDR1 KGHSH and CDR2 LQKENI.

This clone was seen a few times. The chain combines TRBV7-9 with TRBJ1-6; no reliable D call. The CDR3 has 15 residues. Germline values: CDR1 SEHNR, CDR2 FQNEAQ (reference sequence). V shed 5 bases and J shed 3 bases, with 11 bases lying between them. The DNA for the CDR3 is TGTGCCAGCAGCCCCGTACAGATCTATAATTCACCCCTCCACTTT. Residues: CASSPVQIYNSPLHF.

This chain uses TRBV13 with TRBJ1-1; 10 nucleotides match TRBD1. The CDR3 sequence is 15 residues long. The junction had 6 bases not matched to a gene; V was cut back by 3 bases and J by 5 bases. The germline gives CDR1 PRHDT, CDR2 FYEKMQ (reference sequence). Written as DNA, the CDR3 is TGTGCCAGCAGCTTGAGGGACAGGGGAGTGACTGAAGCTTTCTTT. Encoded protein: CASSLRDRGVTEAFF. The entire variable domain, with the rest obtained from reference TRBV13 and TRBJ1-1, is as follows: AAGVIQSPRHLIKEKRETATLKCYPIPRHDTVYWYQQGPGQDPQFLISFYEKMQSDKGSIPDRFSAQQFSDYHSELNMSSLELGDSALYFCASSLRDRGVTEAFFGQGTRLTVV.

The chain joins TRBV18 to TRBJ2-2, with TRBD2 as a possible D gene (6 bases). The CDR3 covers 15 residues. Germline assignment: CDR1 KGHSH and CDR2 LQKENI. Trimming removed 3 bases from V and 1 base from J, with 9 bases in between. In DNA, the CDR3 is TGTGCCAGCTCACCCGGACTACAGAACACCGGGGAGCTGTTTTTT. Its protein product is CASSPGLQNTGELFF.

This chain links TRBV18 with TRBJ1-6; 8 bases map to TRBD1. The junction had 8 bases not matched to a gene; V was cut back by 6 bases and J by 7 bases. This CDR3 contains 15 residues. Per the germline V gene, CDR1 is KGHSH and CDR2 is LQKENI. The CDR3 sequence: CASSRGQGQNSPLHF. The CDR3 DNA reads as TGTGCCAGCTCCAGAGGACAGGGACAGAATTCACCCCTCCACTTT.

The chain joins TRBV28 to TRBJ2-1; D remains unclear. Trimming removed 7 bases from V and 3 bases from J, with 19 bases in between. The germline CDR1 and CDR2 sequences are MDHEN and SYDVKM. The CDR3 has 16 amino acids. CDR3 residues: CASTFAGAPVYNEQFF. The CDR3 nucleotides are TGTGCCAGCACCTTCGCAGGCGCCCCCGTCTACAATGAGCAGTTCTTC.

Within the sample, this clone is medium-sized. CDR3 nucleotides: TGCGCCAGCAGCGGTAGCGGGAGAGGGGATGAGCAGTTCTTC. This codes for CASSGSGRGDEQFF. The chain has TRBV5-1 and TRBJ2-1, with 9 bases aligning to TRBD2. This CDR3 region has 14 residues. V was pared by 4 bases and J by 8 bases, with 7 bases of the junction left unmatched. Per germline, CDR1 SGHRS and CDR2 YFSETQ. Supplemented by reference TRBV5-1 and TRBJ2-1, the full variable domain reads KAGVTQTPRYLIKTRGQQVTLSCSPISGHRSVSWYQQTPGQGLQFLFEYFSETQRNKGNFPGRFSGRQFSNSRSEMNVSTLELGDSALYLCASSGSGRGDEQFFGPGTRLTVL.

The V and J genes are TRBV19 and TRBJ2-7, with 10 bases matching TRBD1. Germline-derived CDR1 and CDR2 are LNHDA and SQIVND (reference sequence). The CDR3 has 15 residues. The V and J ends lost 3 bases and 1 base, in that order; junction bases with no gene match: 3. For the CDR3, the DNA is TGTGCCAGTAGTATCGGGACAGGGGCGTCCTACGAGCAGTACTTC. This translates into CASSIGTGASYEQYF.

This clone is a singleton in its sample. V gene TRBV14 combines with J gene TRBJ1-5; unclear D gene. V shed 2 bases and J shed 2 bases, with 13 bases lying between them. Germline assignment: CDR1 SGHDN and CDR2 FVKESK. The CDR3 spans 16 residues. The CDR3 loop is CASSQRSGNGNQPQHF. DNA of the CDR3: TGTGCCAGCAGCCAAAGAAGCGGGAATGGCAATCAGCCCCAGCATTTT. Full variable domain (rest looked up from reference TRBV14 and TRBJ1-5): EAGVTQFPSHSVIEKGQTVTLRCDPISGHDNLYWYRRVMGKEIKFLLHFVKESKQDESGMPNNRFLAERTGGTYSTLKVQPAELEDSGVYFCASSQRSGNGNQPQHFGDGTRLSIL.

This chain joins TRBV11-2 and TRBJ2-1; TRBD2 is a possible D gene (5 bases). This CDR3 is built from 14 residues. The V end lost 3 bases, the J end lost 1 base, and 7 bases lay between the germline ends. Germline V lookup: CDR1 SGHAT, CDR2 FQNNGV. The CDR3 region has the DNA TGTGCCAGCAGCTTCCGGGGTTCCTACAATGAGCAGTTCTTC. Translating gives CASSFRGSYNEQFF.

The CDR3 region has the DNA TGTGCCAGCAGCGTAGCAGGCGTAGGGGTCTACAATGAGCAGTTCTTC. It is translated as CASSVAGVGVYNEQFF. V usage is TRBV9 and J usage is TRBJ2-1, with D possibly TRBD1 on 5 matching bases. The V end was cut by 0 bases, the J end by 3 bases, with 13 bases between. The germline V gene encodes CDR1 SGDLS and CDR2 YYNGEE. This CDR3 region has 16 residues.

This rearrangement joins TRBV19 to TRBJ2-1, with D possibly being TRBD1 (6 bases). Germline-derived CDR1 and CDR2 are LNHDA and SQIVND (reference sequence). V was pared by 7 bases and J by 2 bases, with 9 bases between. The CDR3 covers 13 residues. In nucleotides, the CDR3 is TGTGCCAGTAAGACAGGTACCTACAATGAGCAGTTCTTC. Protein: CASKTGTYNEQFF.

The genes are TRBV6-5 and TRBJ1-2; 8 bases fit TRBD1. Losses at the gene ends were 7 bases for V and 4 bases for J; bases not matched to a gene: 8. Germline CDR1 reads MNHEY; CDR2 reads SVGAGI. This CDR3 spans 14 amino acids. Here the CDR3 DNA reads TGTGCCAGCATCCAGTCAGGGGGCGGCTATGGCTACACCTTC. This codes for CASIQSGGGYGYTF.

The V call is TRBV11-2, the J call TRBJ2-3, with D tentatively TRBD1 (6 bases). V shed 3 bases and J shed 2 bases, with 9 bases lying between them. Germline V gives CDR1 SGHAT, CDR2 FQNNGV. The CDR3 totals 14 residues. The CDR3 nucleotides are TGTGCCAGCAGCTTGGGACATATCACAGATACGCAGTATTTT. Translated, it gives CASSLGHITDTQYF. Full variable domain (rest looked up from reference TRBV11-2 and TRBJ2-3): EAGVAQSPRYKIIEKRQSVAFWCNPISGHATLYWYQQILGQGPKLLIQFQNNGVVDDSQLPKDRFSAERLKGVDSTLKIQPAKLEDSAVYLCASSLGHITDTQYFGPGTRLTVL.

This clone came up once. V usage is TRBV19 and J usage is TRBJ1-2, with 8 bases fitting TRBD1. There are 17 residues in the CDR3. Germline V CDR1 and CDR2: LNHDA, SQIVND (reference sequence). V gave up 5 bases and J gave up 4 bases; unmatched junction bases: 15. The CDR3 here is CASSDLDDRGPFYGYTF. The CDR3, as DNA: TGTGCCAGTAGTGATTTGGATGACAGGGGACCCTTCTATGGCTACACCTTC.

This chain uses TRBV7-3 with TRBJ1-1; no firm D call. The CDR3 length is 15 residues. V was trimmed by 2 bases and J by 1 base, leaving 11 bases between them. CDR1 and CDR2 from the germline V gene are SGHTA and FQGTGA. The CDR3, as DNA: TGTGCCAGCAGCTTATTGGGCAGAAGGAACACTGAAGCTTTCTTT. The encoded protein is CASSLLGRRNTEAFF. Using reference TRBV7-3 and TRBJ1-1 for the parts outside the CDR3, the full variable domain is GAGVSQTPSNKVTEKGKYVELRCDPISGHTALYWYRQSLGQGPEFLIYFQGTGAADDSGLPNDRFFAVRPEGSVSTLKIQRTERGDSAVYLCASSLLGRRNTEAFFGQGTRLTVV.

The chain combines TRBV5-4 with TRBJ1-4; D is unclear. The CDR3 extends over 16 amino acids. CDR1 and CDR2 from the germline V gene are SGHNT and YYREEE (reference sequence). With 4 bases removed from V and 0 bases from J, the gap between germline ends came to 13 bases. The CDR3 DNA reads as TGTGCCAGCAGCACCGAACCGACAACAACTAATGAAAAACTGTTTTTT. It is translated as CASSTEPTTTNEKLFF.